This T cell receptor beta chain was retrieved from a study of T cells in Graves' hyperthyroidism and ophthalmopathy. In regard to this clonotype: Its antigen is currently unknown. The germline gene is not matched at one end of the junction; a read error may be the cause.

Germline V gene sequence: CDR1 SGDLS, CDR2 YYNGEE. CDR3 length equals 14 residues. Study results and caveats: Most clonotypes expanded in the thyroid (above 0.001) were also present in blood.

TCR beta CDR3 sequences were amplified from RNA transcripts. The HTBI primer set served for first-round RT-PCR of the TCR CDR3. TCRdb analysed the multiplex PCR reads with MiXCR anew, one entry per CDR3 protein. Found here are 300,000 to 500,000 distinct CDR3 sequences, more than 12% of them singletons; the top ten hold approximately 29%. The rearrangement uses TRBV9 and TRBJ2-5; D gene ambiguous. The sample taken for sequencing was blood. The receptor was isolated from a man in his forties or fifties with Graves' ophthalmopathy. The CDR3 DNA follows: TGTGCTAGCAGCGTAGCTGCACACCAAGAGACCCAGTACTTC. Translated: CASSVAAHQETQYF.